Listed below are T cell receptor beta chains from one sample, sequenced in a study of shared clonotypes between healthy human individuals. The assay was immunoSEQ multiplex PCR, and TCRdb's table has in-frame clones only and misses some. This sample has around 1.1 million clones, with approximately 80% found just once. The material sequenced was memory CD4+ T cells from PBMCs. Receptors originate from a man aged 18 to 29 in good health. Some clones in this sample may be carry-over from other donors' samples. The CDR3 runs from the conserved cysteine through the conserved F or W. Each record gives: clone size, J gene, D gene, V gene, CDR3 DNA, CDR3 protein. The D gene is left open where the match is weak. Expanded clones are given a class, and other clones once, few, many or no size at all.

-	TRBJ2-3	TRBD2	TRBV11-2	TGTGCCAGCAGCATGGCTAGCGGGAGGGATACGCAGTATTTT	CASSMASGRDTQYF
-	TRBJ2-1	-	TRBV7-3	TGTGCCAGCAGCTTGGCTTCGGGATTCTACAATGAGCAGTTCTTC	CASSLASGFYNEQFF
-	TRBJ2-6	-	TRBV11-2	TGTGCCAGCAGCTCGATCCCCTCTGGGGCCAACGTCCTGACTTTC	CASSSIPSGANVLTF
-	TRBJ2-6	-	TRBV5-1	TGCGCCAGCAGCTGGGGGCCGCAGGCTGTCCTCTCTGGGGCCAACGTCCTGACTTTC	CASSWGPQAVLSGANVLTF
few	TRBJ2-1	-	TRBV5-1	TGCGCCAGCAGCTTGAGTCCGGGGAACAATGAGCAGTTCTTC	CASSLSPGNNEQFF
-	TRBJ1-1	TRBD1	TRBV5-1	TGCGCCAGCCGAGACCAAGCAGGGGGTACTGAAGCTTTCTTT	CASRDQAGGTEAFF
-	TRBJ1-1	-	TRBV11-2	TGTGCCAGCAGCTTAGATCGGGGGAGAGCTTTCTTT	CASSLDRGRAFF
-	TRBJ1-1	TRBD1	TRBV27	TGTGCCAGCACCAGCCGGACAGGGAACACTGAAGCTTTCTTT	CASTSRTGNTEAFF
-	TRBJ1-1	-	TRBV18	TGTGCCAGCTCACCACTGGGGGACAAGAACACTGAAGCTTTCTTT	CASSPLGDKNTEAFF
-	TRBJ2-7	TRBD1	TRBV5-4	TGTGCCAGCAGCACGGGACAGAACTCCTACGAGCAGTACTTC	CASSTGQNSYEQYF
-	TRBJ2-6	-	TRBV28	TGTGCCAGCAGTTCACCAACAGTGAGCTCTGGGGCCAACGTCCTGACTTTC	CASSSPTVSSGANVLTF
-	TRBJ2-5	-	TRBV20-1	TGCAGTGCTAGCGCTCGAGAGACCCAGTACTTC	CSASARETQYF
few	TRBJ2-3	TRBD2	TRBV5-1	TGCGCCAGCAGCCCCTCGGGACTAGCGGGAGGGTTGGATACGCAGTATTTT	CASSPSGLAGGLDTQYF
-	TRBJ2-2	-	TRBV5-5	TGTGCCAGCAGCTTGGCGGCGGGATCCGGGGAGCTGTTTTTT	CASSLAAGSGELFF
-	TRBJ1-5	TRBD1	TRBV10-3	TGTGCCATCAGTGAGTCCGGGACAGGGCTGCCCCAGCATTTT	CAISESGTGLPQHF
-	TRBJ1-2	TRBD1	TRBV6-1	TGTGCCAGCAGTCCGTCCGGGACAGGGACCCTTCGGCTCACCTTC	CASSPSGTGTLRLTF
-	TRBJ2-5	-	TRBV29-1	TGCAGCGTTGTCCAGCCCCAAGAGACCCAGTACTTC	CSVVQPQETQYF
-	TRBJ2-1	TRBD2	TRBV6-5	TGTGCCAGCAGTCCCCTGACTAGCGTTTTGTGGGAGCAGTTCTTC	CASSPLTSVLWEQFF
-	TRBJ2-4	-	TRBV5-1	TGCGCCAGCAGTCTGGACACTTCCAAAAACATTCAGTACTTC	CASSLDTSKNIQYF
-	TRBJ2-2	-	TRBV6-4	TGTGCCAGCAGTCCATCCAGCAACGGGGAGCTGTTTTTT	CASSPSSNGELFF
few	TRBJ1-1	-	TRBV28	TGTGCCATCCTCAGGGCTCAGAACACTGAAGCTTTCTTT	CAILRAQNTEAFF
once	TRBJ2-1	TRBD1	TRBV5-1	TGCGCCAGCAGCTTGGCGGACAGGGGTGAGCAGTTCTTC	CASSLADRGEQFF
many	TRBJ2-3	-	TRBV10-3	TGTGCCGCCGCGCGGGGGCTCACAGATACGCAGTATTTT	CAAARGLTDTQYF
-	TRBJ2-5	TRBD2	TRBV5-6	TGTGCCAGCAGCTTGGACAGACTAGCGGGAGAAGAGACCCAGTACTTC	CASSLDRLAGEETQYF
-	TRBJ2-7	-	TRBV29-1	TGCAGCGTTGATGGTGGCAACTACGAGCAGTACTTC	CSVDGGNYEQYF
-	TRBJ1-6	TRBD1	TRBV4-3	TGCGCCAGCAGCCAAGAAACCGGGACAGGGGTTAATTCACCCCTCCACTTT	CASSQETGTGVNSPLHF
-	TRBJ2-5	-	TRBV6-6	TGTGCCAGCAAGACCGGGGCGGTGGAGACCCAGTACTTC	CASKTGAVETQYF
-	TRBJ1-3	-	TRBV5-4	TGTGCCAGCAGCTTGGAAGTGGCTGGAAACACCATATATTTT	CASSLEVAGNTIYF
many	TRBJ2-5	TRBD1	TRBV28	TGTGCCAGCAGCCCAAACGCCAGGGGGCGGGAGACCCAGTACTTC	CASSPNARGRETQYF
-	TRBJ2-3	-	TRBV30	TGTGCCTGGAGCCCTTCGACAGATACGCAGTATTTT	CAWSPSTDTQYF
-	TRBJ1-1	-	TRBV30	TGTGCCTGGAATGGTGCCCTAGGGACTGAAGCTTTCTTT	CAWNGALGTEAFF
-	TRBJ1-5	-	TRBV4-1	TGCGCCAGCAGCCAAGATTTTCGGGGGCGCTCTAACGACAATCAGCCCCAGCATTTT	CASSQDFRGRSNDNQPQHF
-	TRBJ1-2	-	TRBV5-1	TGCGCCAGCAGCTTTGGTGGGGTCCCAAACTATGGCTACACCTTC	CASSFGGVPNYGYTF
-	TRBJ2-1	TRBD1	TRBV2	TGTGCCAGCAGGAAGGGACAGTATTCCTACAATGAGCAGTTCTTC	CASRKGQYSYNEQFF
-	TRBJ2-3	TRBD2	TRBV11-2	TGTGCCAGCAGAGCTTACCCGGGACTAGGAGATGCAGATACGCAGTATTTT	CASRAYPGLGDADTQYF
-	TRBJ2-1	-	TRBV23-1	TGCGCCAGCAGTCGACTTAAACTGGACACTGAGCAGTTCTTC	CASSRLKLDTEQFF
-	TRBJ2-5	-	TRBV5-1	TGCGCCAGCAGCTTGAGGCAGGGATTGGGAGAGACCCAGTACTTC	CASSLRQGLGETQYF
once	TRBJ2-3	-	TRBV5-1	TGCGCCAGCAGCCTCCGGGACCTCACAGATACGCAGTATTTT	CASSLRDLTDTQYF
-	TRBJ1-5	TRBD1	TRBV4-2	TGTGCCAGCAGCCAGGGGATAGGACGGGGACAGCCCAGTTATAGCAATCAGCCCCAGCATTTT	CASSQGIGRGQPSYSNQPQHF
once	TRBJ1-2	-	TRBV7-2	TGTGCCAGCAGCCCGGCCCCGAACTATGGCTACACCTTC	CASSPAPNYGYTF
-	TRBJ2-3	-	TRBV5-4	TGTGCCAGCAGCTTGAAAACGTGGCCAGATACGCAGTATTTT	CASSLKTWPDTQYF
few	TRBJ2-1	TRBD1	TRBV7-3	TGTGCCAGCAGCCCGGTGGGACAGGGGCGCGGGGAGCAGTTCTTC	CASSPVGQGRGEQFF
-	TRBJ2-7	TRBD2	TRBV15	TGTGCCACCAGCGAGGGACTAGCGGGTTACTACGAGCAGTACTTC	CATSEGLAGYYEQYF
once	TRBJ2-3	TRBD2	TRBV29-1	TGCAGCGGTCTACTAGCGGGACAAAGCACAGATACGCAGTATTTT	CSGLLAGQSTDTQYF
-	TRBJ2-2	-	TRBV7-9	TGTGCCAGCAGCTTAGAATACGCCGGGGAGCTGTTTTTT	CASSLEYAGELFF
-	TRBJ2-5	-	TRBV2	TGTGCCAGCAGTGAAGAGTTCTCGGAGACCCAGTACTTC	CASSEEFSETQYF
-	TRBJ1-1	TRBD1	TRBV19	TGTGCCAGTATACAGGGGGCGGCGAACACTGAAGCTTTCTTT	CASIQGAANTEAFF
-	TRBJ2-3	-	TRBV18	TGTGCCAGCTCACCACCGGGGGGGGCATCGGCTAGCGGACCCGTTAGCACAGATACGCAGTATTTT	CASSPPGGASASGPVSTDTQYF
-	TRBJ2-1	-	TRBV2	TGTGCCAGCAGTGTGAAGGTCGGGACTTACTACAATGAGCAGTTCTTC	CASSVKVGTYYNEQFF
-	TRBJ2-5	-	TRBV7-3	TGTGCCAGCAGCTTAAAGGCAGGGGTCTCGGGAGAGACCCAGTACTTC	CASSLKAGVSGETQYF
few	TRBJ1-1	-	TRBV29-1	TGCAGCGTTTTTGTTATGGGAAAAGGGACTGAAGCTTTCTTT	CSVFVMGKGTEAFF
-	TRBJ1-2	-	TRBV7-8	TGTGCCAGCAGCTTCACAGGACTCTATGGCTACACCTTC	CASSFTGLYGYTF
-	TRBJ1-4	-	TRBV6-5	TGTGCCAGCAGTTACAGGGAACGGACAACCCATGAAAAACTGTTTTTT	CASSYRERTTHEKLFF
-	TRBJ1-1	-	TRBV28	TGTGCCAGCAGCCTGCTGGGCGGTGACTTGAACACTGAAGCTTTCTTT	CASSLLGGDLNTEAFF
many	TRBJ2-3	-	TRBV7-3	TGTGCCAGCAGCTTAATTTCCACAGATACGCAGTATTTT	CASSLISTDTQYF
-	TRBJ1-1	-	TRBV7-2	TGTGCCAGCAGCTTTAGGTCGAACACTGAAGCTTTCTTT	CASSFRSNTEAFF
few	TRBJ1-2	TRBD1	TRBV10-2	TGCGCCAGCAAACAGGGGGACTATGGCTACACCTTC	CASKQGDYGYTF